This T cell receptor (beta chain) was found in a study of somatic mutations in cytotoxic T cells in rheumatoid arthritis. About the research overall: The authors flow-sorted some V beta antibody-stained T-cell populations at nearly 100% purity, including V beta1+ cells that they sequenced for TCRB. The study's findings and limits: In about an eighth of the roughly 60 patients, the largest CD8+ clone exceeded 20% of CD8+ cells. Clonality measured in CD8+ T cells did not differ significantly between rheumatoid arthritis patients and age-matched healthy controls.

Profiled with immunoSEQ multiplex PCR; TCRdb holds only in-frame clones, not every one. The table lists approximately 3,000 clones, about 86% of them singletons. The CDR3 is made up of 13 amino acids. Isolation of the CD4+ and CD8+ populations was accomplished via positive magnetic bead selection, with purity assessed by flow cytometry. As to this clone: Its antigen is still unknown.

This TCR derives from a woman in her sixties with rheumatoid arthritis. The V gene is TRBV1, the J gene TRBJ2-5; the D call in the table, TRBD2, was not verified against the DNA. TRBV1 is reported as a pseudogene. The source material was CD8+ T cells sorted from blood. CDR3 region: CTSSQDGGETQYF. CDR3 DNA sequence: TGCACCAGCAGCCAAGACGGGGGTGAGACCCAGTACTTC.